This T cell receptor beta chain originates from a study of T-cell reconstitution after alpha-beta-depleted transplantation in children. This clonotype was counted between two and nine times. The V and J ends lost 6 bases and 2 bases respectively, with 20 bases between them. The CDR3 runs to 16 residues. Germline V gives CDR1 DFQATT, CDR2 SNEGSKA (reference sequence). Unique molecular identifiers were used in preparing the TCRbeta library. Using its own MiXCR run on the PCR reads, TCRdb lists one record per CDR3 protein. The sample includes approximately 270,000 distinct CDR3 sequences, more than 8% of them seen just once.

The chain couples TRBV20-1 to TRBJ2-4, with a possible D match to TRBD1 (5 bases). The sample in question was PBMCs from the stem cell graft donor, obtained from the stem cell graft. The receptor comes from a human donor who donated a stem cell graft to a child with SCID. DNA of the CDR3: TGCAGTGCGGTTACCACAGGCATTTCCACCAAAAACATTCAGTACTTC. Translating it yields CSAVTTGISTKNIQYF.